This T cell receptor beta chain was sequenced for a study of blood T cells in healthy people across ages. Broader study findings: Aged donors had fewer naive CD4+ cells and lower diversity than long-lived donors. With donor CMV status unknown, expanded clonotype changes were possibly confounded.

The junction had 6 bases not matched to a gene; V was cut back by 4 bases and J by 7 bases. In germline, CDR1 is PRHDT, CDR2 FYEKMQ (reference sequence). The CDR3 runs to 13 residues. Primed by a sample-barcoded 5' primer and a J-beta primer mix, a second PCR proceeded for about 7 to 11 cycles. TCRdb ran MiXCR on the 5' RACE reads and lists one entry per CDR3 protein. The sample lists hundreds of thousands of distinct CDR3 sequences; around 21% were seen once. In regard to this clonotype: The antigen is unknown.

The origin of this receptor is a man aged 65-85 years in good health. The rearrangement links TRBV13 to TRBJ2-7; 8 positions match TRBD2. Source material: blood. The CDR3 nucleotides are TGTGCCAGCAGCTCCGGGGGGGGTTGGGAGCAGTACTTC. Translating gives CASSSGGGWEQYF.